This entry features one T cell receptor (beta chain) sequence. At the DNA level, this CDR3 is encoded by other sequences in the same sample as well. This sample was taken from a study of Ad26.COV2.S vaccination and SARS-CoV-2 variants. Treatment given: approximately 18 received Ad26.COV2.S at low or high dose, single or two shots; about five received placebo; per-sample allocation not given. The study sampled participants on day 63 after the first vaccine or placebo injection. Built on an Ad26 vector, the vaccine expressed Wuhan-strain SARS-CoV-2 spike. The method was immunoSEQ multiplex PCR; TCRdb's version includes in-frame clones alone and lacks a portion of them. Among fewer than 900,000 clones listed, around 92% were seen once. Between the trimmed V and J ends, which lost 2 bases and 3 bases, there was a span of 4 bases. In germline, CDR1 is MNHEY, CDR2 SVGAGI. This CDR3 region has 12 residues.

The sample here was peripheral blood, taken in a trial of Ad26.COV2.S vaccine versus placebo. The V gene is TRBV6-5, the J gene TRBJ1-1; D gene ambiguous. The clonotype originates from a person aged 18-65 years who received the Ad26.COV2.S COVID-19 vaccine or a placebo. Written as DNA, the CDR3 is TGTGCCAGCAGTTACAGGGACACTGAAGCTTTCTTT. It yields the protein CASSYRDTEAFF.